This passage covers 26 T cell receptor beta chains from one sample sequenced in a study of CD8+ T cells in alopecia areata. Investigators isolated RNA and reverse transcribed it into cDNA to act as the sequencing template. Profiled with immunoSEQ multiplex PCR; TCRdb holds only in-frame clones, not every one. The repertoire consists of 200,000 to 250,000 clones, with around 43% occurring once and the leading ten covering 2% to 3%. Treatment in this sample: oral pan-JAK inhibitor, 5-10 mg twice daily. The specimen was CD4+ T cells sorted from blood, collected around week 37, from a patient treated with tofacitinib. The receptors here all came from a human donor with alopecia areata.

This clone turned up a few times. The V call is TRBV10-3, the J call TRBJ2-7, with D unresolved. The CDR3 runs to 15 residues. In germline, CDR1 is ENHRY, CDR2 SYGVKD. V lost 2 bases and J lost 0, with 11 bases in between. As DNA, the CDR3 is TGTGCCATCAGTGAGGCCCATGTTGGCTCCTACGAGCAGTACTTC. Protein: CAISEAHVGSYEQYF.

CDR3 amino acids: CSGGERTTEAFF. The CDR3 bases are TGCAGCGGGGGCGAAAGGACCACTGAAGCTTTCTTT. This chain links TRBV29-1 with TRBJ1-1; TRBD1 is a possible D gene (5 bases). V was clipped by 7 bases and J by 4 bases, with 13 bases between them. In germline, CDR1 is SQVTM, CDR2 ANQGSEA. This CDR3 comprises 12 residues. The entire variable domain, with the rest obtained from reference TRBV29-1 and TRBJ1-1, is as follows: SAVISQKPSRDICQRGTSLTIQCQVDSQVTMMFWYRQQPGQSLTLIATANQGSEATYESGFVIDKFPISRPNLTFSTLTVSNMSPEDSSIYLCSGGERTTEAFFGQGTRLTVV.

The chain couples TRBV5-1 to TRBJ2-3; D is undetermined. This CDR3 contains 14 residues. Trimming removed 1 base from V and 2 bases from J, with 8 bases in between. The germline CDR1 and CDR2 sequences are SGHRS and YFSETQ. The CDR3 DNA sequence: TGCGCCAGCAGCTTGTCCAGCTTCACAGATACGCAGTATTTT. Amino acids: CASSLSSFTDTQYF.

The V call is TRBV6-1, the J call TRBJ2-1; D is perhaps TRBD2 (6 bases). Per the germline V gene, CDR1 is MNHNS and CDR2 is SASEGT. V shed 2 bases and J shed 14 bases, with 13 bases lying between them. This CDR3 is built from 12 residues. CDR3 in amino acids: CASSENSGVEFF. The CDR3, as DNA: TGTGCCAGCAGTGAAAATAGCGGAGTAGAGTTCTTC.

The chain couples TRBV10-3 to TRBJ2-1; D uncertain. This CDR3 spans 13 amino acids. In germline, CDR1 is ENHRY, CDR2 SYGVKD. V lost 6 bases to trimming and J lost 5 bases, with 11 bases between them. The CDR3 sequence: CAISPRTDNEQFF. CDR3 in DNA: TGTGCCATCAGCCCTCGGACCGACAATGAGCAGTTCTTC.

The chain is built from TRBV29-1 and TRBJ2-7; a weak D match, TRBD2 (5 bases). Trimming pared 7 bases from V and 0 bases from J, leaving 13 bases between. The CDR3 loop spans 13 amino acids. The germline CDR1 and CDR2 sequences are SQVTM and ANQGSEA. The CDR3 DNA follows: TGCAGCGCTTCCCAGCGGAGCTCCTACGAGCAGTACTTC. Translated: CSASQRSSYEQYF.

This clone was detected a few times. CDR3 coding DNA: TGCGCCAGCAGCTTGGATGGCAGGGCAGAGGGTCAGCCCCAGCATTTT. This translates into CASSLDGRAEGQPQHF. The J gene is TRBJ1-5, the V gene TRBV5-1; D is perhaps TRBD1 (5 bases). The CDR3 length is 16 residues. CDR1 SGHRS and CDR2 YFSETQ come from the germline V gene. Trimming cost V 0 bases and J 6 bases, with 16 bases left between them.

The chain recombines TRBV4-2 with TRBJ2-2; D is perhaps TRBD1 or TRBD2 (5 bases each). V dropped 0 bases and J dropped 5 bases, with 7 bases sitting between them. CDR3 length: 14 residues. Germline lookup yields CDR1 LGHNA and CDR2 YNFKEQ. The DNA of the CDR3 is TGTGCCAGCAGCCAAGATTGGGGGACCGGGGAGCTGTTTTTT. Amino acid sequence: CASSQDWGTGELFF.

This CDR3 reads CSARPSETQYF. CDR3 bases: TGCAGTGCTAGACCCTCGGAGACCCAGTACTTC. The J gene is TRBJ2-5, the V gene TRBV20-1; the D is unclear. The CDR3 is 11 amino acids. Per germline, CDR1 DFQATT and CDR2 SNEGSKA (reference sequence). Trimming took 2 bases from V and 5 from J, leaving 6 bases between them.

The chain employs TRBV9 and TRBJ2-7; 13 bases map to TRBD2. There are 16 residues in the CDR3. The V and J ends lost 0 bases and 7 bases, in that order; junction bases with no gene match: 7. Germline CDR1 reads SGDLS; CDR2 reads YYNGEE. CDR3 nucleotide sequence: TGTGCCAGCAGCGTAGAGGGGACTAGCGGGATAGGAGAGCAGTACTTC. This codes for CASSVEGTSGIGEQYF.

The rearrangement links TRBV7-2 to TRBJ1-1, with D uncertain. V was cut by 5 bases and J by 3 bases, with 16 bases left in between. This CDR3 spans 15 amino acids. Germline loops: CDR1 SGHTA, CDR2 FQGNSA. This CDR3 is CASSPRYSGDTEAFF. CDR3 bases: TGTGCCAGCAGCCCCCGGTACTCTGGCGACACTGAAGCTTTCTTT.

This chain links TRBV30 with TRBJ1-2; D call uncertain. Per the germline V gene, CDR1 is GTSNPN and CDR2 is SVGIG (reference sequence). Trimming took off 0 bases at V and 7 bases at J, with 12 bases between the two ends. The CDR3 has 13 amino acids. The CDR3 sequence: CAWSVRAGRGYTF. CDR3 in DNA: TGTGCCTGGAGTGTACGGGCAGGACGTGGCTACACCTTC. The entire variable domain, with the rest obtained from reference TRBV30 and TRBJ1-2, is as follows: SQTIHQWPATLVQPVGSPLSLECTVEGTSNPNLYWYRQAAGRGLQLLFYSVGIGQISSEVPQNLSASRPQDRQFILSSKKLLLSDSGFYLCAWSVRAGRGYTFGSGTRLTVV.

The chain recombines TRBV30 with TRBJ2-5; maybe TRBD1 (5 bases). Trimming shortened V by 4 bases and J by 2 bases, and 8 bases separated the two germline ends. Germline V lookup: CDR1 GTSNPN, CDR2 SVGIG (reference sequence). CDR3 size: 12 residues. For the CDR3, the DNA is TGTGCCTGGAATGCAGGGCAAGAGACCCAGTACTTC. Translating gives CAWNAGQETQYF. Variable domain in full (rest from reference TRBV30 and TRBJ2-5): SQTIHQWPATLVQPVGSPLSLECTVEGTSNPNLYWYRQAAGRGLQLLFYSVGIGQISSEVPQNLSASRPQDRQFILSSKKLLLSDSGFYLCAWNAGQETQYFGPGTRLLVL.

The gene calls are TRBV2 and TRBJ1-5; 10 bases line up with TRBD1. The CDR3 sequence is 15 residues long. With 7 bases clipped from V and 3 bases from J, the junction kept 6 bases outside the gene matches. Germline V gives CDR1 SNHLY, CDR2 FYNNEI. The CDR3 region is CASTPGTGVNQPQHF. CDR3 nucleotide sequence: TGTGCCAGCACCCCCGGGACAGGGGTCAATCAGCCCCAGCATTTT. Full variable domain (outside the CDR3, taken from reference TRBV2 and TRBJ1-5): EPEVTQTPSHQVTQMGQEVILRCVPISNHLYFYWYRQILGQKVEFLVSFYNNEISEKSEIFDDQFSVERPDGSNFTLKIRSTKLEDSAMYFCASTPGTGVNQPQHFGDGTRLSIL.

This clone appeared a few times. CDR3 region: CASQTGTMTLTDTQYF. CDR3 coding DNA: TGTGCCAGCCAAACCGGGACTATGACGCTCACAGATACGCAGTATTTT. The rearrangement joins TRBV7-9 to TRBJ2-3; 7 bases line up with TRBD2. The germline gives CDR1 SEHNR, CDR2 FQNEAQ (reference sequence). The CDR3 totals 16 residues. Trimming cost V 8 bases and J 2 bases; bases outside gene matches: 13.

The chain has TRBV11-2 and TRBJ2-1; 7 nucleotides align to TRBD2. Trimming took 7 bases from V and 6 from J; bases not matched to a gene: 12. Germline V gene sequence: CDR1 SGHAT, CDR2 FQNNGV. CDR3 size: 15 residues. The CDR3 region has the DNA TGTGCCAGCACCTCCTTAAAGGCTAGCGGCAATGAGCAGTTCTTC. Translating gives CASTSLKASGNEQFF.

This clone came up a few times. CDR3 protein: CSAPTRQGYNEQFF. The CDR3 nucleotides read TGCAGCGCCCCGACCCGACAGGGGTACAATGAGCAGTTCTTC. The chain carries TRBV29-1 and TRBJ2-1; 8 nucleotides match TRBD1. This CDR3 region has 14 residues. CDR1 SQVTM and CDR2 ANQGSEA come from the germline V gene. The ends lost 7 bases at V and 4 bases at J; junction bases unmatched: 9.

The CDR3 DNA follows: TGCGCCAGCAGCTTGTCCTCTAGGGGAGAGACCCAGTACTTC. It is translated as CASSLSSRGETQYF. V is TRBV5-1 and J is TRBJ2-5, with D perhaps matching TRBD1 (5 bases). Trimming shortened V by 1 base and J by 4 bases, and 11 bases separated the two germline ends. The CDR3 length is 14 residues. Looked up from germline, CDR1 is SGHRS and CDR2 is YFSETQ.

The chain's CDR3 is CASRNGLEQYF. The CDR3 DNA is TGTGCCAGCAGGAACGGACTAGAGCAGTACTTC. This chain uses TRBV6-6 with TRBJ2-7, with D perhaps matching TRBD2 (6 bases). Trimming pared 6 bases from V and 7 bases from J, leaving 10 bases between. The V gene's germline CDR1 is MNHNY and CDR2 SVGAGI (reference sequence). The CDR3 sequence is 11 residues long.

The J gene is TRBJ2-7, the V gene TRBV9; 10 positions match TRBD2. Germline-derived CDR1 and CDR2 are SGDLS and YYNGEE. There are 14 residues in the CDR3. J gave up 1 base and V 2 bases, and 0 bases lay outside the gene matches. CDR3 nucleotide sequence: TGTGCCAGCAGCGTTAGCGGGAGGTCCTACGAGCAGTACTTC. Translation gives CASSVSGRSYEQYF.

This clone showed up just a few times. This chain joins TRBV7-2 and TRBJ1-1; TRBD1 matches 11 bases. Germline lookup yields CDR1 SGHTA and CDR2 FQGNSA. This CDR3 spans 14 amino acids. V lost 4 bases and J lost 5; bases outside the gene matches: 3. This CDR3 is CASSWDRGGTEAFF. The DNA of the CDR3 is TGTGCCAGCAGCTGGGACAGGGGGGGTACTGAAGCTTTCTTT.

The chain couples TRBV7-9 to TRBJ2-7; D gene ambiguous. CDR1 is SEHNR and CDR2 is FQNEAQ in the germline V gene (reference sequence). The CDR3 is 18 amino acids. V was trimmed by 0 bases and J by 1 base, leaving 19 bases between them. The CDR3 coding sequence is TGTGCCAGCAGCTTAGCGGTCGGCAGCTCATCAATATCCTACGAGCAGTACTTC. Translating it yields CASSLAVGSSSISYEQYF. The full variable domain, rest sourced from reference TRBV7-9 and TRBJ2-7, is DTGVSQNPRHKITKRGQNVTFRCDPISEHNRLYWYRQTLGQGPEFLTYFQNEAQLEKSRLLSDRFSAERPKGSFSTLEIQRTEQGDSAMYLCASSLAVGSSSISYEQYFGPGTRLTVT.

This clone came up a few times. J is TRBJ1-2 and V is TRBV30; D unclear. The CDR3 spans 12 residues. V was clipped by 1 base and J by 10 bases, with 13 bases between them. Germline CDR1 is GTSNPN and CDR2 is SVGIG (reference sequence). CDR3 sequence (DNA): TGTGCCTGGAGTGATGTCGGGCACGCCTACACCTTC. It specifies CAWSDVGHAYTF.

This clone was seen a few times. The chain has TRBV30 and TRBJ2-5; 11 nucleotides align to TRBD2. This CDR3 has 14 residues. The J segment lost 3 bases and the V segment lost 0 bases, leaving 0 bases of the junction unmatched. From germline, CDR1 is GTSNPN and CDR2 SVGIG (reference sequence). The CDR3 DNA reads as TGTGCCTGGAGTGTACTAGCGGGGGAAGAGACCCAGTACTTC. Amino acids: CAWSVLAGEETQYF.

The CDR3 is CASSSEGANGYTF. DNA of the CDR3: TGTGCCAGCAGCTCCGAGGGGGCCAATGGCTACACCTTC. J is TRBJ1-2 and V is TRBV7-2; 7 bases map to TRBD1. Germline loops: CDR1 SGHTA, CDR2 FQGNSA. V lost 4 bases to trimming and J lost 6 bases; unmatched junction nucleotides: 5. The length of the CDR3 is 13 residues.

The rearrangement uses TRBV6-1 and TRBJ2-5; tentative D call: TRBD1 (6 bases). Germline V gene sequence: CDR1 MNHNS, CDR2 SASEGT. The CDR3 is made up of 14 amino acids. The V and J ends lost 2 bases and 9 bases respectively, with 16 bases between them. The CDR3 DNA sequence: TGTGCCAGCAGTGAATTGGGGGCAGGGCCGGCCCAGTACTTC. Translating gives CASSELGAGPAQYF.